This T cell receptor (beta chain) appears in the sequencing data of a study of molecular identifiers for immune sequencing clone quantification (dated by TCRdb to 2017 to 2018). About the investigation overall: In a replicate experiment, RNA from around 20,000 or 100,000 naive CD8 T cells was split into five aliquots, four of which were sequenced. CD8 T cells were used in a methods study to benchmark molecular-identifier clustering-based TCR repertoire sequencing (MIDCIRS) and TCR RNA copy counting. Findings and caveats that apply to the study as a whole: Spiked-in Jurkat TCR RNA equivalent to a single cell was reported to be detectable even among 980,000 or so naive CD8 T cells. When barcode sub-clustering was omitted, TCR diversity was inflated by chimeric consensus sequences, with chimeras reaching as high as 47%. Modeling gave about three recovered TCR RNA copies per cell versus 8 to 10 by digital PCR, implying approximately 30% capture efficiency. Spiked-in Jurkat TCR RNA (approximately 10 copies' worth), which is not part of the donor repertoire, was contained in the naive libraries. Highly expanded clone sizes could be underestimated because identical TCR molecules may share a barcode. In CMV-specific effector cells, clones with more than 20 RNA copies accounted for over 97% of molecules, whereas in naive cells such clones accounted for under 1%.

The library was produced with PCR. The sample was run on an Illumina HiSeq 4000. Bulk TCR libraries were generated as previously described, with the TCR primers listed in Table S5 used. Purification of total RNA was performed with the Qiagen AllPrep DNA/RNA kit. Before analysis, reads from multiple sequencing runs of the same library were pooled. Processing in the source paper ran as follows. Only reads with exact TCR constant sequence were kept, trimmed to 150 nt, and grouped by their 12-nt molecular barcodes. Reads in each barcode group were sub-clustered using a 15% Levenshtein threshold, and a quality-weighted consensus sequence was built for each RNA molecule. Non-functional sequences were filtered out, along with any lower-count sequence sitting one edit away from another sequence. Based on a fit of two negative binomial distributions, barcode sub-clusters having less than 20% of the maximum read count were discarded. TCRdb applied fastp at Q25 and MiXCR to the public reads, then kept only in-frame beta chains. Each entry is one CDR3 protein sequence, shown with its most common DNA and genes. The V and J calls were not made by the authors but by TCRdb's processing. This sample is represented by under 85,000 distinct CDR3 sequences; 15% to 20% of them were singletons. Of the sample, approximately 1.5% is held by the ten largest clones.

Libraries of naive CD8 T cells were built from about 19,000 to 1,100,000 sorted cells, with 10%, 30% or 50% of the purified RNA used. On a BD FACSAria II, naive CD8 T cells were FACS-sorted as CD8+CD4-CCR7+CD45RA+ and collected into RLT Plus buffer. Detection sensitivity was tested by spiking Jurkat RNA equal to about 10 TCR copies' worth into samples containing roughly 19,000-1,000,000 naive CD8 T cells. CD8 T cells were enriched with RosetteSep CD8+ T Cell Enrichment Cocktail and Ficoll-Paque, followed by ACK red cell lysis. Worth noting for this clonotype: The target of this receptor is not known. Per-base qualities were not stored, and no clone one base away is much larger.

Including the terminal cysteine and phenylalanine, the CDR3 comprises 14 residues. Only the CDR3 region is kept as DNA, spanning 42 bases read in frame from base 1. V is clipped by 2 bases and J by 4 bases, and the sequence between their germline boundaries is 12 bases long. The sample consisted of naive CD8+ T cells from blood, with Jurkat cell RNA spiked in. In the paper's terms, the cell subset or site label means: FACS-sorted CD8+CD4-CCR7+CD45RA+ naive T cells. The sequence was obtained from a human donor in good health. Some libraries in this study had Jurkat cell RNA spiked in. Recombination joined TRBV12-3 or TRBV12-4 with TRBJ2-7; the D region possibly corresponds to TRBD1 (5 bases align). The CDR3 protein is CASSLWQGGYEQYF. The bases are TGTGCCAGCAGTTTATGGCAGGGCGGTTACGAGCAGTACTTC.